Shown below are 24 T cell receptor beta chains from a single sample sequenced in a study of tumor-infiltrating lymphocytes in oesophageal squamous cell carcinoma. MiXCR, applied by TCRdb to the PCR reads, yields one record per CDR3 protein. The sample lists 20,000 or so distinct CDR3 sequences, roughly 39% occurring once. Sequenced: normal esophageal tissue next to the tumor. The receptors derive from a male donor with esophageal squamous cell carcinoma.

The chain links TRBV7-1 to TRBJ2-1; perhaps TRBD2 as D (5 bases). TRBV7-1 is designated an ORF whose function remains uncertain. The CDR3 has 15 amino acids. Trimming stripped 5 bases from V and 0 bases from J, with 11 bases between. CDR3 nucleotides: TGTGCCAGCAGCCCTCGGGATAGCTCCTACAATGAGCAGTTCTTC. This codes for CASSPRDSSYNEQFF.

This clonotype was picked up many times. The genes are TRBV11-3 and TRBJ2-2; the D gene is possibly TRBD1 (6 bases). Germline assignment: CDR1 SGHNT and CDR2 YENEEA. V lost 3 bases to trimming and J lost 1 base, with 6 bases between them. CDR3 length: 14 amino acids. The CDR3 DNA sequence: TGTGCCAGCAGCTTCAGGGGGAACACCGGGGAGCTGTTTTTT. Encoded protein: CASSFRGNTGELFF.

This clonotype was picked up many times. The chain employs TRBV6-6 and TRBJ2-7; 8 bases match TRBD2. Trimming cost V 0 bases and J 6 bases; bases outside gene matches: 10. Germline V gene sequence: CDR1 MNHNY, CDR2 SVGAGI (reference sequence). The length of the CDR3 is 16 residues. The CDR3 bases are TGTGCCAGCAGTTACTCCGGTGGAAGCGGGAGATCCGAGCAGTACTTC. Its protein is CASSYSGGSGRSEQYF.

Details on this clonotype: This could be a read error, since a much larger clone is one nucleotide away. This chain joins TRBV6-6 and TRBJ2-7, with D possibly TRBD2 on 5 matching bases. The end of the DNA is better explained by TRBJ2-1, so the J call may be wrong. This CDR3 has 14 residues. CDR1 is MNHNY, CDR2 SVGAGI, per germline (reference sequence). The CDR3 coding sequence is TGTGCCAGCAGTCCTACCCGGACTTCCTACGAGCAGTTCTTC. Its protein is CASSPTRTSYEQFF.

This chain links TRBV4-1 with TRBJ2-2, with 10 bases identical to TRBD2. The CDR3 consists of 19 residues. Germline V gene lookup returns CDR1 MGHRA and CDR2 YSYEKL. V shed 0 bases and J 7 bases; nucleotides not matched to a gene: 14. CDR3 residues: CASSQEADLAGEGGGELFF. The CDR3 DNA reads as TGCGCCAGCAGCCAAGAGGCGGATCTAGCGGGAGAAGGGGGCGGGGAGCTGTTTTTT.

This chain joins TRBV7-2 and TRBJ2-6; TRBD2 aligns across 7 bases. CDR1 is SGHTA, CDR2 FQGNSA, per germline. The CDR3 contains 15 residues. V lost 3 bases, J lost 2 bases, and 1 base stayed unmatched. DNA of the CDR3: TGTGCCAGCAGCTTTGCGGGAGCTGGGGCCAACGTCCTGACTTTC. This codes for CASSFAGAGANVLTF.

CDR3 in DNA: TGTGCCACCAGCAGACAGGGGGCTAGCTCCTACAATGAGCAGTTCTTC. This encodes CATSRQGASSYNEQFF. The chain is built from TRBV15 and TRBJ2-1, with 8 positions matching TRBD1. Germline trimming cut 2 bases from V and 0 bases from J; bases unmatched to any gene: 3. CDR1 LNHNV and CDR2 YYDKDF come from the germline V gene (reference sequence). The CDR3 is 16 residues long.

The chain has TRBV7-6 and TRBJ2-5; TRBD1 matches 10 bases. The J call may not be correct, given that the DNA end is closer to TRBJ2-7. Germline V gene lookup returns CDR1 SGHVS and CDR2 FNYEAQ. The CDR3 is 15 amino acids. The CDR3 nucleotides read TGTGCCAGCAGCGCCCGGGACAGGGGAACCTACGAGCAGTACTTC. This translates into CASSARDRGTYEQYF.

The V gene is TRBV6-1, the J gene TRBJ2-3; D is ambiguous. Germline-derived CDR1 and CDR2 are MNHNS and SASEGT. The CDR3 loop spans 16 amino acids. V was pared by 5 bases and J by 0 bases, with 15 bases between. The CDR3 DNA sequence: TGTGCCAGCAGTTCGATACGATTGACTAGCACAGATACGCAGTATTTT. Translation: CASSSIRLTSTDTQYF.

Points on this clonotype: Because the CDR3 is missing its conserved closing phenylalanine or tryptophan, this is likely a read error. The DNA is omitted, as the CDR3 cannot be located on it reliably, and the CDR3 follows TCRdb's listing. The rearrangement joins TRBV10-3 to TRBJ1-1. The CDR3 is 15 amino acids long, termini counted. Germline lookup yields CDR1 ENHRY and CDR2 SYGVKD. CDR3 sequence: CAISPTRTDTQYFGQ.

This clonotype has a handful of counts. The chain employs TRBV11-2 and TRBJ2-7; D unclear. The DNA end is more similar to TRBJ2-5, so the J call may be wrong. The CDR3 is 17 amino acids. The germline V gene encodes CDR1 SGHAT and CDR2 FQNNGV. For the CDR3, the DNA is TGTGCCAGCAGCTTAGTGGGCAGGTTACGAGAAGAAGAGACCCAGTACTTC. It specifies CASSLVGRLREEETQYF.

In this sample, this clonotype turned up many times. V gene TRBV5-1 combines with J gene TRBJ2-2; D is undetermined. Germline V gene sequence: CDR1 SGHRS, CDR2 YFSETQ. This CDR3 is built from 14 residues. V was trimmed by 0 bases and J by 0 bases, leaving 3 bases between them. The chain's CDR3 is CASSLGSNTGELFF. The CDR3 DNA reads as TGCGCCAGCAGCTTGGGGTCGAACACCGGGGAGCTGTTTTTT.

With respect to this clonotype: Likely a read error: the CDR3 ends without its conserved phenylalanine or tryptophan. The limits of the CDR3 on the DNA are not certain, so only TCRdb's listed CDR3 is given. The chain links TRBV7-6 to TRBJ2-7; TRBD1, the D gene given by the table, was not confirmed from the DNA. Counting both end residues, the CDR3 totals 14 amino acids. The germline V gene has CDR1 SGHVS and CDR2 FNYEAQ. CDR3: CASGGEGFGYTFGS.

The table lists this clonotype with many counts. This could be a read error, since a much larger clone is one nucleotide away. The rearrangement joins TRBV10-1 to TRBJ2-5; 8 bases line up with TRBD1. This CDR3 spans 15 amino acids. Germline CDR1 is WNHNN and CDR2 is SYGVQD (reference sequence). V was pared by 7 bases and J by 11 bases, with 18 bases of the junction left unmatched. The CDR3 loop reads CASMERDRRYNEQYF. In nucleotides, the CDR3 is TGCGCCAGCATGGAACGGGACAGGAGATACAATGAGCAGTACTTC.

The chain couples TRBV2 to TRBJ2-5, with unresolved D. The CDR3 runs to 11 residues. CDR1 is SNHLY, CDR2 FYNNEI, per germline. Trimming removed 5 bases from V and 4 bases from J, with 5 bases in between. The CDR3 is CASSSAETQYF. The DNA for the CDR3 is TGTGCCAGCAGTTCAGCAGAGACCCAGTACTTC.

This clonotype has a handful of counts. This chain joins TRBV27 and TRBJ2-5; 10 positions agree with TRBD2. The tail of the sequence fits TRBJ2-7 better, so the J call may be wrong. The CDR3 spans 15 residues. The V gene's germline CDR1 is MNHEY and CDR2 SMNVEV (reference sequence). CDR3 in DNA: TGTGCCAGCACCTACTCCAGCGGGAGGGCCCACGAGCAGTACTTC. Its translation is CASTYSSGRAHEQYF.

This clonotype was detected only once. V and J are TRBV5-8 and TRBJ2-5; 12 nucleotides align to TRBD1. This CDR3 contains 15 residues. CDR1 is SGHTS, CDR2 YDEGEE, per germline. V trimming: 4 bases; J trimming: 5 bases; junction bases outside the gene matches: 6. The CDR3 sequence: CASSRGTGGGETQYF. In DNA, the CDR3 is TGTGCCAGCAGCCGGGGGACAGGGGGCGGGGAGACCCAGTACTTC.

The chain couples TRBV11-2 to TRBJ2-4, with a possible D match to TRBD1 (6 bases). The J call may be incorrect, as the DNA end agrees better with TRBJ1-2. The CDR3 sequence is 14 residues long. The germline gives CDR1 SGHAT, CDR2 FQNNGV. The CDR3 here is CASSLNRASYGYTF. Here the CDR3 DNA reads TGTGCCAGCAGCTTAAACAGGGCATCCTATGGCTACACCTTC.

The V call is TRBV20-1, the J call TRBJ2-7; the match to TRBD2 covers 11 bases. The germline gives CDR1 DFQATT, CDR2 SNEGSKA (reference sequence). CDR3 length equals 16 residues. With 6 bases clipped from V and 7 bases from J, the junction kept 17 bases outside the gene matches. DNA of the CDR3: TGCAGTGCGCCGATAGCGGGAGGGCCTTTTAACCATGAGCAGTACTTC. It yields the protein CSAPIAGGPFNHEQYF.

The chain has TRBV6-1 and TRBJ2-7, with D possibly TRBD2 on 5 matching bases. CDR3 length: 12 amino acids. Germline lookup yields CDR1 MNHNS and CDR2 SASEGT. V was shortened by 2 bases and J by 7 bases, with 9 bases between the two germline ends. CDR3 DNA: TGTGCCAGCAGTGAAATAGGGAGAGAGCAGTACTTC. Its protein product is CASSEIGREQYF.

A remark on this clonotype: A clone one base away is much larger, so this may be a read error. The chain recombines TRBV20-1 with TRBJ1-5, with a weak D call TRBD1 (5 bases). The germline gives CDR1 DFQATT, CDR2 SNEGSKA (reference sequence). CDR3 length: 13 amino acids. V lost 6 bases and J 10 bases, leaving 19 bases between the germline ends. CDR3 bases: TGCAGTGCCTCCCGGGACTTGGACACACCCCAGCATTTT. Its protein is CSASRDLDTPQHF.

This clonotype appeared many times. A much larger clone differs by one base, so this may be a read error. The chain has TRBV6-1 and TRBJ2-1; 9 nucleotides align to TRBD2. Judging by the DNA end, TRBJ2-7 fits better; the J call may be wrong. The CDR3 spans 19 residues. Looked up from germline, CDR1 is MNHNS and CDR2 is SASEGT. CDR3 coding DNA: TGTGCCAGCAGTGAAGCGCGGGTAGCGGGAGTCGGCTCCTACAATGAGCAGTACTTC. Amino acids: CASSEARVAGVGSYNEQYF.

This chain joins TRBV7-6 and TRBJ1-1; 7 bases align to TRBD1. Germline assignment: CDR1 SGHVS and CDR2 FNYEAQ. CDR3 length: 12 amino acids. The CDR3 sequence: CNDREGDTEAFF. CDR3 DNA sequence: TGTAATGACAGGGAAGGGGACACTGAAGCTTTCTTT.

This clonotype was seen a handful of times. CDR3 DNA sequence: TGTGCCAGCAGCTCATCCGGGACTACCAATGAGCAGTTCTTC. This encodes CASSSSGTTNEQFF. This sequence joins TRBV7-3 and TRBJ2-1; 7 bases line up with TRBD2. The junction had 6 bases not matched to a gene; V was cut back by 4 bases and J by 6 bases. Germline CDR1 and CDR2: SGHTA and FQGTGA. The CDR3 has 14 residues.